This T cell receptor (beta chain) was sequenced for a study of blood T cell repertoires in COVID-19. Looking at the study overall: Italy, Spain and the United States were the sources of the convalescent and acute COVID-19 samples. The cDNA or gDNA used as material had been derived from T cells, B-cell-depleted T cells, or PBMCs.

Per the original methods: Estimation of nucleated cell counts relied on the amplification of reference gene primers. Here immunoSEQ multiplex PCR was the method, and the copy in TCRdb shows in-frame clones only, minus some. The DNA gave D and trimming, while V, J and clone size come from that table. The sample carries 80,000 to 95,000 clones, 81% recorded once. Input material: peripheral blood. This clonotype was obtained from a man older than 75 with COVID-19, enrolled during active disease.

Here the CDR3 DNA reads TGTGCCAGCAGCGGGAGAGGACTAGCGGGAACAGATACGCAGTATTTT. It specifies CASSGRGLAGTDTQYF. The chain employs TRBV5-4 and TRBJ2-3; 12 nucleotides align to TRBD2. The V gene end was trimmed by 4 bases and the J gene end by 3 bases; junction bases not matched to a gene: 6. CDR1 SGHNT and CDR2 YYREEE come from the germline V gene (reference sequence). There are 16 residues in the CDR3.